This TCR beta chain appears in the sequencing data of a study of T cell changes during pregnancy in multiple sclerosis (dated by TCRdb to about 2019). Looking at the study overall: The study looked at changes in the T cell repertoire across pregnancy in women with multiple sclerosis.

In the case of this clone: The clone's antigen remains unknown. No base quality information exists; no much larger clone differs at one position.

Receptor libraries were prepared by the immunoSEQ multiplex PCR assay. Sourced from immuneACCESS, this table was stored by TCRdb with only in-frame sequences that have V and J called. A share of the clones is absent; for the studies checked, an unresolved V gene accounts for under half, and the remainder has no known explanation. This sample holds 55,000 to 75,000 clones; about 93% were observed only once. The ten largest clonotypes hold less than 1.5% of the sample. The CDR3 holds 14 amino acids from the cysteine to the phenylalanine. Of all the DNA, just the CDR3 is kept, 42 bases in frame from base 1. The germline V gene yields MGHDK for CDR1 and SYGVNS for CDR2. V loses 6 bases of germline sequence and J loses 6 bases, and the interval between the two ends is 15 bases.

Source: peripheral blood, taken in the third trimester of pregnancy. Recombination joined TRBV25-1 with TRBJ1-5; the D gene remains uncertain. This receptor was taken from a female donor in good health, enrolled as a control in a pregnancy study. The nucleotides are TGTGCCAGCAGCCCCGGAGGCCGTGGTCAGCCCCAGCATTTT. This codes for CASSPGGRGQPQHF. The full variable domain, completed from the reference TRBV25-1 and TRBJ1-5 proteins outside the CDR3, reads EADIYQTPRYLVIGTGKKITLECSQTMGHDKMYWYQQDPGMELHLIHYSYGVNSTEKGDLSSESTVSRIRTEHFPLTLESARPSHTSQYLCASSPGGRGQPQHFGDGTRLSIL.